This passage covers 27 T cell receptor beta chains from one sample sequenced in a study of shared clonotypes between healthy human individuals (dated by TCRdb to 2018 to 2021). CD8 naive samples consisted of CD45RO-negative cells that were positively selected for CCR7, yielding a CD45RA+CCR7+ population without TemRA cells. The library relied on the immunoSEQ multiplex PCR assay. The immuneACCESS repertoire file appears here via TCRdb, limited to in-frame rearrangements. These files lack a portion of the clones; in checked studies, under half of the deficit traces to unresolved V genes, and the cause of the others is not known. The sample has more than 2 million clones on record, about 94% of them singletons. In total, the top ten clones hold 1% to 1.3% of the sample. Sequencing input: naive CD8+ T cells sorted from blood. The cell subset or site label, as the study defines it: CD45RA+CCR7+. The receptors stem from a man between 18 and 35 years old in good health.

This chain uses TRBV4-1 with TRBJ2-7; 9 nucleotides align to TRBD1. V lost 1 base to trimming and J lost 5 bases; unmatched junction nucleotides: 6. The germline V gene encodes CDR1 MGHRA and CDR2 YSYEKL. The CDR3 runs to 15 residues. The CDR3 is CASSQVGTGRDEQYF. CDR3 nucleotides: TGCGCCAGCAGCCAAGTAGGGACAGGGAGAGACGAGCAGTACTTC.

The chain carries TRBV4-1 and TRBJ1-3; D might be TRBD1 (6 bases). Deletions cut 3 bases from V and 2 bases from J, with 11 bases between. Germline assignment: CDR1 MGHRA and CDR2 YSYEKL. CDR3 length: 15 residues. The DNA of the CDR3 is TGCGCCAGCAGCCAGAGCGCAGGGGCTGGAAACACCATATATTTT. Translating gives CASSQSAGAGNTIYF.

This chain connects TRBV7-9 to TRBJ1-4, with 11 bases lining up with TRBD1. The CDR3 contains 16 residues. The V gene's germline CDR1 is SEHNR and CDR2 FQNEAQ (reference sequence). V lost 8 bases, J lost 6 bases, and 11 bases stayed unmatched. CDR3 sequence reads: CASAPGQGVDYEKLFF. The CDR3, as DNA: TGTGCCAGCGCGCCGGGACAGGGGGTCGATTATGAAAAACTGTTTTTT.

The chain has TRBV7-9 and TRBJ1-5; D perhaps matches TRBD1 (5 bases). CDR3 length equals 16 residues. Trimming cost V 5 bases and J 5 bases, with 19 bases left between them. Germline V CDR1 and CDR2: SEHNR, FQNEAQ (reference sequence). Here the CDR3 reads CASSAGAADDYQPQHF. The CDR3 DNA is TGTGCCAGCAGCGCCGGGGCGGCGGATGACTATCAGCCCCAGCATTTT.

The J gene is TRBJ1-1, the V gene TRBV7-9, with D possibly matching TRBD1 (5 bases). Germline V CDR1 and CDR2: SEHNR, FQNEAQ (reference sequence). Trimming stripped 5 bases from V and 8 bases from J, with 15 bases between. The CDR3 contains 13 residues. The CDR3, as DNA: TGTGCCAGCAGCCCCCCGTGGGGGGAGGAAGCTTTCTTT. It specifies CASSPPWGEEAFF. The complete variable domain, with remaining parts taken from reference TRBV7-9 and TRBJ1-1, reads DTGVSQNPRHKITKRGQNVTFRCDPISEHNRLYWYRQTLGQGPEFLTYFQNEAQLEKSRLLSDRFSAERPKGSFSTLEIQRTEQGDSAMYLCASSPPWGEEAFFGQGTRLTVV.

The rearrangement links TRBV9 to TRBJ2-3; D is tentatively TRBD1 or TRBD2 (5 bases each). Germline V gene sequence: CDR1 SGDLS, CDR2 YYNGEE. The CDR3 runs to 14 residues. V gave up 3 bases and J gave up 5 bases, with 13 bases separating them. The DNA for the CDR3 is TGTGCCAGCAGCGCCGGGGACCAAGGAGATACGCAGTATTTT. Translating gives CASSAGDQGDTQYF.

CDR3 DNA: TGTGCCAGCAGTCCAGGACTAGCGGGACACGAGCAGTACTTC. Translating it yields CASSPGLAGHEQYF. The chain uses TRBV6-5 and TRBJ2-7; 12 bases are shared with TRBD2. The V gene end was trimmed by 5 bases and the J gene end by 5 bases; junction bases not matched to a gene: 4. The CDR3 extends over 14 amino acids. In germline, CDR1 is MNHEY, CDR2 SVGAGI.

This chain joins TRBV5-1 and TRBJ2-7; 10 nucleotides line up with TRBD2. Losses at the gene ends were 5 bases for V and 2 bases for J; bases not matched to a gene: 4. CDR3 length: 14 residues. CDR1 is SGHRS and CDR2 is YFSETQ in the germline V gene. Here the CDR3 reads CASRYSGGAYEQYF. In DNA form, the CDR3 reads TGCGCCAGCAGGTACAGCGGGGGGGCCTACGAGCAGTACTTC.

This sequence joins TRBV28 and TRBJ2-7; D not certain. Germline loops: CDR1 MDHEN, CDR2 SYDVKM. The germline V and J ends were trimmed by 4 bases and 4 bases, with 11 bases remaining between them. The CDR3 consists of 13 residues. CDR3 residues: CASSSTQGYEQYF. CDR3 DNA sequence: TGTGCCAGCAGTTCGACCCAAGGATACGAGCAGTACTTC.

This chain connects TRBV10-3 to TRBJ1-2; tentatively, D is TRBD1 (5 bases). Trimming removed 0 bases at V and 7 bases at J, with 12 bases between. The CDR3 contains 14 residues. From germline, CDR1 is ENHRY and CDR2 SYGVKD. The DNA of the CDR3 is TGTGCCATCAGTGAGTCTGGGGGGTCTCGTGGCTACACCTTC. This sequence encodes CAISESGGSRGYTF.

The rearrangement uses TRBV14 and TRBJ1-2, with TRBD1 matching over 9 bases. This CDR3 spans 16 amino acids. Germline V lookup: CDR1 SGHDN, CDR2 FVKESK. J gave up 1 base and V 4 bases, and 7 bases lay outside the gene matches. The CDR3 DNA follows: TGTGCCAGCAGCCGCTCTGGACAGGGGCTTAACTATGGCTACACCTTC. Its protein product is CASSRSGQGLNYGYTF.

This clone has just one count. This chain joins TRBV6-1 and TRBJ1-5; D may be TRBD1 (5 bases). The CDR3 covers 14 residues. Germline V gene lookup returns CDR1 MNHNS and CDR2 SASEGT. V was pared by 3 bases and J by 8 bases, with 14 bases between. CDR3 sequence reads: CASSDPGTWEPQHF. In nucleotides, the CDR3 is TGTGCCAGCAGTGATCCCGGGACCTGGGAGCCCCAGCATTTT.

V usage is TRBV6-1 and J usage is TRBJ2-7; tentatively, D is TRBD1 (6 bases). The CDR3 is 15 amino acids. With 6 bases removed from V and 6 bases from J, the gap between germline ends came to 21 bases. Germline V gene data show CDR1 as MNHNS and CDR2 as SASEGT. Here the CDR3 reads CASRDPGHLILEQYF. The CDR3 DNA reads TGTGCCAGCAGGGATCCGGGACATTTAATCCTCGAGCAGTACTTC.

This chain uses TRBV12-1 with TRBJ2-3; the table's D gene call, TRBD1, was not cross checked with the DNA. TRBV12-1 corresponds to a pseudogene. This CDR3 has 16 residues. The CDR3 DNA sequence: TGTGCCAGCAGCCCCGGGACAGGGGAAGCCGCAGATACGCAGTATTTT. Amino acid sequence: CASSPGTGEAADTQYF.

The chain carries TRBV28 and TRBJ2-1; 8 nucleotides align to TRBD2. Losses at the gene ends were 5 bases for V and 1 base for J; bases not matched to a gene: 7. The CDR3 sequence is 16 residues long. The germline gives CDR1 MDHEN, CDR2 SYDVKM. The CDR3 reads CASSAWREESYNEQFF. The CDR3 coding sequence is TGTGCCAGCAGTGCCTGGCGGGAGGAGTCCTACAATGAGCAGTTCTTC.

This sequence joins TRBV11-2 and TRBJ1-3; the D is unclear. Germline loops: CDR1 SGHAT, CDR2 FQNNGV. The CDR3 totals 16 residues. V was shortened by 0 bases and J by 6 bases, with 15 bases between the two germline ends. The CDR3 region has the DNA TGTGCCAGCAGCTTAGACGGAGAGGGAGCGGCAAACACCATATATTTT. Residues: CASSLDGEGAANTIYF.

The CDR3 region is CASSFTGADEKLFF. The CDR3 DNA reads TGTGCCAGCAGCTTTACAGGGGCTGATGAAAAACTGTTTTTT. The V and J genes are TRBV5-8 and TRBJ1-4, with 7 bases lining up with TRBD1. The CDR3 runs to 14 residues. V dropped 2 bases and J dropped 6; count of bases not matched to a gene: 4. The germline gives CDR1 SGHTS, CDR2 YDEGEE.

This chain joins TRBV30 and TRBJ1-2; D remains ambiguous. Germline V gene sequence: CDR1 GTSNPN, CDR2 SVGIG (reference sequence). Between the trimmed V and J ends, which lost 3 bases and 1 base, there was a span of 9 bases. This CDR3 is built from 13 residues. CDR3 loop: CAWSAEDNYGYTF. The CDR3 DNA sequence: TGTGCCTGGAGCGCTGAAGATAACTATGGCTACACCTTC.

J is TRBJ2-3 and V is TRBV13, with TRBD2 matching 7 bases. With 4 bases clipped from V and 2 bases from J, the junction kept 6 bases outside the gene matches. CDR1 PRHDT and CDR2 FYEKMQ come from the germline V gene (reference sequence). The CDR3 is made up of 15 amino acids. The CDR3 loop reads CASSSAGDATDTQYF. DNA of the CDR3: TGTGCCAGCAGCTCTGCGGGAGATGCCACAGATACGCAGTATTTT.

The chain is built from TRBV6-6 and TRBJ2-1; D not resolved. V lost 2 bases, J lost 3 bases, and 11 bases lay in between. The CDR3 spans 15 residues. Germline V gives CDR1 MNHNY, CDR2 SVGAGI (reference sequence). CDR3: CASSYLTTNYNEQFF. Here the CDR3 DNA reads TGTGCCAGCAGTTACCTCACCACCAACTACAATGAGCAGTTCTTC.

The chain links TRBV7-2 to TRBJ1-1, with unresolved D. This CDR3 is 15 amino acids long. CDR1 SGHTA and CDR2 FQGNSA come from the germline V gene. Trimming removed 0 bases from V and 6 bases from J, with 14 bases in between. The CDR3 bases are TGTGCCAGCAGCTTAGCTCAGGCTTACTCCCCTGAAGCTTTCTTT. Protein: CASSLAQAYSPEAFF.

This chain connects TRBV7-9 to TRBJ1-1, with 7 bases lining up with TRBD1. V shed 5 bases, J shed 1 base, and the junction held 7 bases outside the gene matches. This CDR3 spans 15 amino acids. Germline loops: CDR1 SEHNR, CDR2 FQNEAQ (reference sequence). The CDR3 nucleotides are TGTGCCAGCAGCGTGCTCGGGACAGCGAACACTGAAGCTTTCTTT. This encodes CASSVLGTANTEAFF.

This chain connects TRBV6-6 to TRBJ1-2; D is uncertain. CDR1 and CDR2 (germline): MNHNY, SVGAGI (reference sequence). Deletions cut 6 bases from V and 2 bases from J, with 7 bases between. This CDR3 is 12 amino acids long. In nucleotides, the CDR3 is TGTGCCAGCAGCGGGGAGAACTATGGCTACACCTTC. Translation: CASSGENYGYTF.

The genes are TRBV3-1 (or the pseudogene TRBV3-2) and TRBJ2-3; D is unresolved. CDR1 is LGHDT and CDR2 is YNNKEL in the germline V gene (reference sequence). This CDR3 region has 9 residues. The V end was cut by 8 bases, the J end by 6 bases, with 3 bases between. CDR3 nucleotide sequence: TGTGCCAGCGGTGATACGCAGTATTTT. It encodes CASGDTQYF.

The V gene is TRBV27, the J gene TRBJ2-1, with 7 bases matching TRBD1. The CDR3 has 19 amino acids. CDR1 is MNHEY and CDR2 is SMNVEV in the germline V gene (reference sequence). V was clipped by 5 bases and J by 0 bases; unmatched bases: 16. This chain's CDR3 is CASSGNRGQPSSSYNEQFF. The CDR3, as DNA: TGTGCCAGCAGTGGCAACAGGGGCCAACCCTCGAGCTCCTACAATGAGCAGTTCTTC.

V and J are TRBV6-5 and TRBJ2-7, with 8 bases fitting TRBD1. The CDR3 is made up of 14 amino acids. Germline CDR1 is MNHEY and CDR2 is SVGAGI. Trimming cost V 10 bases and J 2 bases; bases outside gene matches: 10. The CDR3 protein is CATEPGTGAYEQYF. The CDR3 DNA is TGTGCCACGGAGCCCGGGACAGGAGCCTACGAGCAGTACTTC.

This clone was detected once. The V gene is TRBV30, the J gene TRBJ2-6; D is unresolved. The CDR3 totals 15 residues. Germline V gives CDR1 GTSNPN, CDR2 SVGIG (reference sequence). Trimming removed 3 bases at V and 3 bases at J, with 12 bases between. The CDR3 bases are TGTGCCTGGAGAGCCAGTGCCGTTGGGGCCAACGTCCTGACTTTC. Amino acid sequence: CAWRASAVGANVLTF.